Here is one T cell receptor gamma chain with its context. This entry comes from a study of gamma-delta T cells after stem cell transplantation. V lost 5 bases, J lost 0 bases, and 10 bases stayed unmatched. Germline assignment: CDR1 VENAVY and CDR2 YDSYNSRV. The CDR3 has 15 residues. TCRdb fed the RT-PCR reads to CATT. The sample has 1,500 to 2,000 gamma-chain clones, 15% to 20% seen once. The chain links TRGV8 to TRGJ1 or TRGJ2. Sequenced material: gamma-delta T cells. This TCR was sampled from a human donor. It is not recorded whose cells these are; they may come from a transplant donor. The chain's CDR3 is CATWAPGQNYYKKLF. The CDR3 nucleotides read TGTGCCACCTGGGCCCCGGGACAGAATTATTATAAGAAACTCTTT.